This TCR beta chain was recovered during a study of beta chain features in type 1 diabetes. The wider study: Healthy donors, compared against patients, showed similar age, gender and cell yields. Nearly 110,000,000 sorted cells were examined across all samples. Study-wide results and limits: Moderately but significantly shorter TCRB CDR3s were found in Type 1 diabetes patients in all four CD4+ subsets. Lower insertion and higher deletion counts appeared at VDJ junctions in type 1 diabetes patients.

All of the isolated RNA was reverse transcribed, so expressed TCRB transcripts were sequenced. Repertoires were generated with immunoSEQ multiplex PCR, while TCRdb's copy carries only in-frame clones and drops some. The top ten clones hold around 0.096% of a sample with roughly 150,000 clones, approximately 62% of them seen once. Notes on this clone: Its cognate antigen is unknown.

This receptor was taken from a man aged 25-45 years with type 1 diabetes. Sequenced input: naive CD4+ T cells from blood.

CDR3 sequence: CASSEGQGNTEAFF. Here the CDR3 DNA reads TGTGCCAGCAGTGAAGGACAGGGAAACACTGAAGCTTTCTTT. V and J are TRBV2 and TRBJ1-1; 7 bases line up with TRBD1. Unmatched junction bases numbered 1, after V lost 1 base and J lost 2 bases. The germline gives CDR1 SNHLY, CDR2 FYNNEI. This CDR3 has 14 amino acids.